The TCR beta chain under discussion was sequenced for a study of shared clonotypes between healthy human individuals. The CDR3 totals 13 residues. The V and J ends lost 4 bases and 3 bases respectively, with 6 bases between them. The V gene's germline CDR1 is MRHNA and CDR2 SNTAGT. The method was immunoSEQ multiplex PCR; TCRdb's version includes in-frame clones alone and lacks a portion of them. The table shows about 450,000 clones, with 70% to 80% occurring only once. Researchers drew on roughly 100 million PBMCs for genomic DNA from unsorted samples. This clone has more than one count but fewer than ten. Other DNA sequences from this sample encode an identical CDR3 as well.

This chain connects TRBV6-4 to TRBJ2-2, with a weak D call TRBD2 (6 bases). This TCR was sampled from a woman aged 40 to 50 in good health. Some clones in this sample may be carry-over from other donors' samples. Sample: PBMCs. CDR3 DNA: TGTGCCAGCAGTGCGGGAGACACCGGGGAGCTGTTTTTT. Translating gives CASSAGDTGELFF.